The next 11 T cell receptor beta chains were all read from a single sample in a study of blood T cell repertoires in COVID-19. Data came from immunoSEQ multiplex PCR; TCRdb stores just in-frame clones and leaves some out. Found here are around 180,000 clones, less than 85% of them singletons; the top ten hold less than 15%. The material sequenced was PBMCs or T cells enriched from blood (not recorded which). The receptors derive from a man aged 50 to 60 who had recovered from COVID-19.

The chain carries TRBV4-3 and TRBJ1-2; 7 nucleotides line up with TRBD1. Looked up from germline, CDR1 is LGHNA and CDR2 is YSLEER. The junction had 16 bases not matched to a gene; V was cut back by 0 bases and J by 0 bases. The CDR3 extends over 20 amino acids. The CDR3 is CASSQDRFGGGWSANYGYTF. CDR3 coding DNA: TGCGCCAGCAGCCAAGACCGGTTTGGAGGGGGCTGGTCAGCTAACTATGGCTACACCTTC.

Comment on this clone: Other DNA sequences in the same sample also yield this CDR3. The V call is TRBV2, the J call TRBJ1-2; perhaps TRBD1 as D (5 bases). The V gene's germline CDR1 is SNHLY and CDR2 FYNNEI. V was clipped by 0 bases and J by 0 bases, with 5 bases between them. This CDR3 spans 14 amino acids. Here the CDR3 reads CASSEATANYGYTF. CDR3 nucleotide sequence: TGTGCCAGCAGTGAAGCGACAGCTAACTATGGCTACACCTTC.

The rearrangement uses TRBV6-5 and TRBJ1-1, with 10 bases identical to TRBD1. This CDR3 has 13 residues. V trimming: 6 bases; J trimming: 10 bases; junction bases outside the gene matches: 8. Germline lookup yields CDR1 MNHEY and CDR2 SVGAGI. In DNA, the CDR3 is TGTGCCAGCAGACGACAGGGGGCGAGGGTAGCTTTCTTT. This gives the protein CASRRQGARVAFF.

The J gene is TRBJ2-7, the V gene TRBV7-6, with 8 bases lining up with TRBD1. This CDR3 contains 12 residues. Germline V gene sequence: CDR1 SGHVS, CDR2 FNYEAQ. Trimming took 6 bases from V and 4 from J; bases not matched to a gene: 2. CDR3 residues: CASSRDRYEQYF. The CDR3 DNA reads as TGTGCCAGCAGTCGGGACAGGTACGAGCAGTACTTC.

The rearrangement uses TRBV2 and TRBJ2-3; 16 bases fit TRBD2. Germline V gene lookup returns CDR1 SNHLY and CDR2 FYNNEI. The CDR3 contains 17 residues. Trimming at V came to 9 bases and at J to 6 bases, leaving 12 bases not matched to a gene. DNA for the CDR3: TGTGCCAGAGAAGGCGAGGGACTAGCGGGGGGGTTGGATACGCAGTATTTT. Encoded protein: CAREGEGLAGGLDTQYF.

V gene TRBV6-5 combines with J gene TRBJ2-7; 7 nucleotides match TRBD1. CDR3 length: 13 residues. Per germline, CDR1 MNHEY and CDR2 SVGAGI. Trimming at V came to 4 bases and at J to 5 bases, leaving 5 bases not matched to a gene. CDR3 in DNA: TGTGCCAGCAGTTCCGACAGGGCACACGAGCAGTACTTC. This translates into CASSSDRAHEQYF.

Here the CDR3 reads CASSLAAGLALVNEQFF. The CDR3 DNA follows: TGTGCCAGCAGCTTAGCGGCCGGACTAGCCCTAGTCAATGAGCAGTTCTTC. The chain joins TRBV7-9 to TRBJ2-1; 8 nucleotides align to TRBD2. The CDR3 runs 17 residues. After removal of 0 bases from V and 6 bases from J, the junction contained 10 bases not matched to a gene. Germline V gene sequence: CDR1 SEHNR, CDR2 FQNEAQ (reference sequence).

This chain connects TRBV5-4 to TRBJ1-2; 11 bases agree with TRBD1. Per the germline V gene, CDR1 is SGHNT and CDR2 is YYREEE (reference sequence). With 4 bases clipped from V and 2 bases from J, the junction kept 4 bases outside the gene matches. The CDR3 runs 15 residues. The CDR3 DNA reads as TGTGCCAGCAGCGGCCGGGACAGGGGGAACTATGGCTACACCTTC. Its translation: CASSGRDRGNYGYTF.

The gene calls are TRBV6-5 and TRBJ1-2; D might be TRBD1 (5 bases). The V end lost 4 bases, the J end lost 6 bases, and 18 bases lay between the germline ends. The CDR3 runs 15 residues. Germline V gene data show CDR1 as MNHEY and CDR2 as SVGAGI. In nucleotides, the CDR3 is TGTGCCAGCAGTTCCCCCGATGCGGGGCTGCATGGCTACACCTTC. Translating gives CASSSPDAGLHGYTF.

The J gene is TRBJ1-4, the V gene TRBV4-2, with D tentatively TRBD1 (5 bases). Germline CDR1 reads LGHNA; CDR2 reads YNFKEQ. This CDR3 is 14 amino acids long. Trimming left V 1 base short and J 5 bases short, with 8 bases between. CDR3 sequence reads: CASSQGGGNEKLFF. The CDR3 coding sequence is TGTGCCAGCAGCCAAGGGGGGGGAAATGAAAAACTGTTTTTT.

This clone was counted between two and nine times. The DNA for the CDR3 is TGTGCTAGTGGTTTGGTATTAAACTTATTTGGCTACGAGCAGTACTTC. It specifies CASGLVLNLFGYEQYF. This chain uses TRBV12-5 with TRBJ2-7; D gene unclear. Trimming took 0 bases from V and 3 from J, leaving 15 bases between them. The CDR3 runs to 16 residues. Germline V gene lookup returns CDR1 LGHNT and CDR2 FRNRAP.